One and the same sample provided the 29 T cell receptor beta chains below, sequenced in a study of OX40 agonist ivuxolimab in advanced cancers. Libraries were built with the immunoSEQ multiplex PCR assay. Held by TCRdb, this immuneACCESS table contains in-frame sequences only and omits some clones. Under half of the omission traces to an unresolved V gene where checked; the cause of the rest is unknown. The sample contains about 24,000 clones, about 79% of them found a single time. Approximately 26% of the sample comes from the top ten. The source was CD4+ or CD8+ T cells sorted from blood, collected in a trial of the OX40 agonist ivuxolimab. The receptors shown here come from an adult with an advanced solid tumor such as melanoma, head and neck, liver or kidney cancer.

The CDR3 loop is CASRWTGPSYEQYF. DNA for the CDR3: TGTGCCAGCAGGTGGACAGGACCATCCTACGAGCAGTACTTC. V and J are TRBV2 and TRBJ2-7; 7 bases match TRBD1. This CDR3 is 14 amino acids long. Germline loops: CDR1 SNHLY, CDR2 FYNNEI. The V gene end was trimmed by 6 bases and the J gene end by 1 base; junction bases not matched to a gene: 6. Full variable domain (rest looked up from reference TRBV2 and TRBJ2-7): EPEVTQTPSHQVTQMGQEVILRCVPISNHLYFYWYRQILGQKVEFLVSFYNNEISEKSEIFDDQFSVERPDGSNFTLKIRSTKLEDSAMYFCASRWTGPSYEQYFGPGTRLTVT.

The V call is TRBV18, the J call TRBJ2-3; D not certain. Per germline, CDR1 KGHSH and CDR2 LQKENI. Trimming shortened V by 4 bases and J by 3 bases, and 8 bases separated the two germline ends. The CDR3 totals 13 residues. The CDR3 reads CASSLALTDTQYF. The CDR3 DNA reads TGTGCCAGCTCACTTGCTCTAACAGATACGCAGTATTTT.

The chain carries TRBV30 and TRBJ2-7; 9 bases are a match to TRBD1. The CDR3 extends over 13 amino acids. V was pared by 1 base and J by 4 bases, with 2 bases of the junction left unmatched. Germline CDR1 reads GTSNPN; CDR2 reads SVGIG (reference sequence). The CDR3, as DNA: TGTGCCTGGAGTGGTGACAGGGGGTACGAGCAGTACTTC. This translates into CAWSGDRGYEQYF.

The J gene is TRBJ2-7, the V gene TRBV5-5, with TRBD2 matching over 11 bases. Germline V gene lookup returns CDR1 SGHKS and CDR2 YYEKEE (reference sequence). The CDR3 length is 18 residues. The junction had 10 bases not matched to a gene; V was cut back by 2 bases and J by 0 bases. CDR3 residues: CASSFTAASGGNSYEQYF. CDR3 DNA: TGTGCCAGCAGCTTTACCGCGGCTAGCGGGGGGAACTCCTACGAGCAGTACTTC.

V usage is TRBV9 and J usage is TRBJ2-7; 11 nucleotides match TRBD1. V lost 0 bases to trimming and J lost 4 bases; unmatched junction nucleotides: 6. The CDR3 loop spans 16 amino acids. Germline V gene lookup returns CDR1 SGDLS and CDR2 YYNGEE. In DNA, the CDR3 is TGTGCCAGCAGCGTAGGTAATAGGGACAGGGGGTACGAGCAGTACTTC. Amino acids: CASSVGNRDRGYEQYF.

The V gene is TRBV28, the J gene TRBJ2-3; TRBD1 aligns across 7 bases. V gave up 3 bases and J gave up 2 bases; unmatched junction bases: 5. Germline loops: CDR1 MDHEN, CDR2 SYDVKM. The CDR3 length is 15 residues. The CDR3 here is CASSFGQAYTDTQYF. In DNA, the CDR3 is TGTGCCAGCAGTTTTGGACAGGCTTACACAGATACGCAGTATTTT.

The chain employs TRBV7-9 and TRBJ1-1; D not certain. V was shortened by 1 base and J by 3 bases, with 6 bases between the two germline ends. The germline V gene encodes CDR1 SEHNR and CDR2 FQNEAQ (reference sequence). This CDR3 comprises 13 residues. CDR3 protein: CASSLVTDTEAFF. The CDR3, as DNA: TGTGCCAGCAGCTTAGTCACGGACACTGAAGCTTTCTTT.

V and J are TRBV4-2 and TRBJ2-7; 9 nucleotides match TRBD2. Germline V gene sequence: CDR1 LGHNA, CDR2 YNFKEQ. The trim removed 1 base at V and 2 bases at J, leaving 6 bases unmatched. The CDR3 covers 16 residues. CDR3 in amino acids: CASSQAPAGGTYEQYF. Here the CDR3 DNA reads TGTGCCAGCAGCCAAGCACCGGCGGGAGGGACCTACGAGCAGTACTTC.

This clone was seen more than once but under ten times. CDR3 residues: CASSEGLWDRVYEQYF. CDR3 nucleotides: TGTGCCAGCAGCGAAGGCCTCTGGGACAGGGTTTACGAGCAGTACTTC. This sequence joins TRBV5-6 and TRBJ2-7; TRBD1 matches at 9 bases. The CDR3 contains 16 residues. Germline lookup yields CDR1 SGHDT and CDR2 YYEEEE. Unmatched junction bases numbered 12, after V lost 4 bases and J lost 4 bases.

V is TRBV11-2 and J is TRBJ2-1, with 10 bases fitting TRBD2. Losses at the gene ends were 6 bases for V and 10 bases for J; bases not matched to a gene: 6. This CDR3 has 13 amino acids. The germline V gene has CDR1 SGHAT and CDR2 FQNNGV. The CDR3 DNA sequence: TGTGCCAGCAGATTCGGGACTAGCGACGAGCAGTTCTTC. Translation: CASRFGTSDEQFF.

The chain has TRBV7-6 and TRBJ2-5, with 9 positions matching TRBD1. J gave up 4 bases and V 4 bases, and 7 bases lay outside the gene matches. CDR1 is SGHVS, CDR2 FNYEAQ, per germline. The CDR3 length is 15 residues. The CDR3 protein is CASSSRDRETETQYF. CDR3 in DNA: TGTGCCAGCAGCTCCCGGGACAGGGAAACAGAGACCCAGTACTTC.

The chain uses TRBV10-1 and TRBJ2-7; tentatively, D is TRBD2 (6 bases). The CDR3 contains 15 residues. Germline loops: CDR1 WNHNN, CDR2 SYGVQD (reference sequence). The V end was cut by 0 bases, the J end by 2 bases, with 11 bases between. The CDR3 DNA is TGCGCCAGCAGTGAGTCTGGCGGGGAGGCCTACGAGCAGTACTTC. Translating it yields CASSESGGEAYEQYF.

This chain connects TRBV6-5 to TRBJ2-2, with a tentative D call TRBD1 (6 bases). The ends were cut back, 2 bases at V and 8 bases at J, with 15 bases in the middle. This CDR3 comprises 15 residues. CDR1 and CDR2 (germline): MNHEY, SVGAGI. The CDR3 region has the DNA TGTGCCAGCAGTTACCAGGGGATAGTAGGTGGGGAGCTGTTTTTT. Encoded protein: CASSYQGIVGGELFF.

The chain couples TRBV15 to TRBJ2-7; a weak D match, TRBD2 (7 bases). This CDR3 contains 17 residues. V dropped 1 base and J dropped 3 bases, with 19 bases sitting between them. Germline CDR1 LNHNV, CDR2 YYDKDF (reference sequence). The CDR3 bases are TGTGCCACCAGCAGAGTTCCCCTGGGGGGGCTTGACTACGAGCAGTACTTC. It is translated as CATSRVPLGGLDYEQYF.

The CDR3 coding sequence is TGTGCCAGCAGTTCCCCCCCGGGGCTGGGTGAAGCTTTCTTT. Amino acid sequence: CASSSPPGLGEAFF. The rearrangement joins TRBV27 to TRBJ1-1; weak D call: TRBD1 (5 bases). Trimming took 4 bases from V and 7 from J, leaving 16 bases between them. The CDR3 spans 14 residues. Germline assignment: CDR1 MNHEY and CDR2 SMNVEV (reference sequence).

This clone came up once. V is TRBV6-1 and J is TRBJ2-7, with 9 bases identical to TRBD2. The J segment lost 1 base and the V segment lost 2 bases, leaving 0 bases of the junction unmatched. Germline CDR1 is MNHNS and CDR2 is SASEGT. The CDR3 runs 14 residues. CDR3 residues: CASSESGRSYEQYF. The CDR3 DNA is TGTGCCAGCAGTGAAAGCGGGAGGTCCTACGAGCAGTACTTC.

This sequence joins TRBV29-1 and TRBJ1-2, with D possibly TRBD1 on 5 matching bases. V was trimmed by 5 bases and J by 10 bases, leaving 20 bases between them. Germline V gives CDR1 SQVTM, CDR2 ANQGSEA. The CDR3 covers 13 residues. This chain's CDR3 is CSVSFGLRGDYTF. The DNA for the CDR3 is TGCAGCGTTTCTTTTGGACTTCGGGGGGACTACACCTTC.

This sequence joins TRBV7-9 and TRBJ2-7, with D uncertain. V shed 2 bases and J shed 5 bases, with 10 bases lying between them. This CDR3 has 13 residues. Germline CDR1 is SEHNR and CDR2 is FQNEAQ (reference sequence). CDR3: CASSLTGSNEQYF. In DNA form, the CDR3 reads TGTGCCAGCAGCTTAACGGGTTCCAACGAGCAGTACTTC.

The J gene is TRBJ2-7, the V gene TRBV7-9, with D perhaps matching TRBD1 (5 bases). The CDR3 consists of 18 residues. The V end lost 1 base, the J end lost 6 bases, and 25 bases lay between the germline ends. Germline V gene lookup returns CDR1 SEHNR and CDR2 FQNEAQ (reference sequence). The CDR3 is CASSLVGHRPLSSAEQYF. In nucleotides, the CDR3 is TGTGCCAGCAGCTTAGTGGGGCATCGGCCACTCTCATCGGCCGAGCAGTACTTC.

The chain has TRBV2 and TRBJ2-7; D tentatively fits TRBD1 or TRBD2 (5 bases each). The germline V gene has CDR1 SNHLY and CDR2 FYNNEI. This CDR3 contains 12 residues. Trimming removed 10 bases from V and 2 bases from J, with 12 bases in between. The CDR3 reads CANRGLTYEQYF. CDR3 nucleotide sequence: TGTGCCAACCGGGGCTTAACCTACGAGCAGTACTTC.

The chain combines TRBV27 with TRBJ2-2; perhaps TRBD1 as D (5 bases). V lost 5 bases, J lost 7 bases, and 8 bases lay in between. The CDR3 is 12 amino acids. Germline CDR1 MNHEY, CDR2 SMNVEV (reference sequence). As DNA, the CDR3 is TGTGCCAGCAGTCCAGGGTTCGGGGAGCTGTTTTTT. Translating it yields CASSPGFGELFF.

Comment on this clone: Compared with germline, one end of the junction differs, possibly owing to a read error. This chain connects TRBV25-1 to TRBJ2-7, with TRBD2 matching over 9 bases. This CDR3 region has 12 residues. The germline V gene has CDR1 MGHDK and CDR2 SYGVNS. CDR3 DNA sequence: TGTGCCAGCAGTTCACCCCAGGGACTAGCTTCCTTC. It is translated as CASSSPQGLASF.

This chain uses TRBV18 with TRBJ2-5; D perhaps matches TRBD1 (6 bases). The DNA end is a closer match to TRBJ2-7, so the J assignment may be wrong. This CDR3 region has 14 residues. The V gene's germline CDR1 is KGHSH and CDR2 LQKENI. The CDR3 reads CASSSWDNYYEQYF. The CDR3 nucleotides are TGTGCCAGCTCAAGTTGGGACAATTACTACGAGCAGTACTTC.

The V and J genes are TRBV11-2 and TRBJ2-2; D not certain. V lost 5 bases to trimming and J lost 1 base, with 8 bases between them. Germline V lookup: CDR1 SGHAT, CDR2 FQNNGV. The CDR3 has 14 amino acids. CDR3 amino acids: CASSRSGNTGELFF. CDR3 sequence (DNA): TGTGCCAGCAGCCGGTCCGGGAACACCGGGGAGCTGTTTTTT.

The chain is built from TRBV4-1 and TRBJ2-7, with D hard to call. V dropped 2 bases and J dropped 2 bases, with 10 bases sitting between them. CDR1 and CDR2 from the germline V gene are MGHRA and YSYEKL. CDR3 length: 14 residues. The CDR3 sequence: CASSQRLGAYEQYF. The CDR3, as DNA: TGCGCCAGCAGCCAACGTCTAGGAGCCTACGAGCAGTACTTC.

The chain joins TRBV4-1 to TRBJ2-7; 9 bases fit TRBD1. CDR1 and CDR2 from the germline V gene are MGHRA and YSYEKL. The length of the CDR3 is 16 residues. With 0 bases clipped from V and 0 bases from J, the junction kept 3 bases outside the gene matches. CDR3 in DNA: TGCGCCAGCAGCCAAGAGTCGACAGGGGGCTCCTACGAGCAGTACTTC. This gives the protein CASSQESTGGSYEQYF.

V usage is TRBV4-2 and J usage is TRBJ2-7; D unresolved. Germline V lookup: CDR1 LGHNA, CDR2 YNFKEQ. V was trimmed by 0 bases and J by 2 bases, leaving 14 bases between them. The CDR3 loop spans 16 amino acids. The CDR3 sequence is CASSQERSSEPYEQYF. The CDR3 region has the DNA TGTGCCAGCAGCCAAGAAAGGTCGTCTGAACCCTACGAGCAGTACTTC.

The chain has TRBV6-5 and TRBJ2-5; no clear D gene. CDR3 length: 13 residues. V shed 6 bases and J shed 0 bases, with 8 bases lying between them. CDR1 MNHEY and CDR2 SVGAGI come from the germline V gene. CDR3 sequence reads: CASSQAYQETQYF. The CDR3 DNA reads TGTGCCAGCAGCCAGGCGTACCAAGAGACCCAGTACTTC.

V usage is TRBV4-1 and J usage is TRBJ2-7; D gene uncertain. The V and J ends lost 1 base and 5 bases respectively, with 3 bases between them. The germline V gene has CDR1 MGHRA and CDR2 YSYEKL. CDR3 length equals 11 residues. This CDR3 reads CASSQADEQYF. Here the CDR3 DNA reads TGCGCCAGCAGCCAAGCGGACGAGCAGTACTTC.